This TCR beta chain was captured by sequencing in a study of cytomegalovirus exposure and HLA in healthy donors. The V and J ends lost 3 bases and 4 bases, in that order; junction bases with no gene match: 9. Looked up from germline, CDR1 is MGHRA and CDR2 is YSYEKL. The CDR3 length is 16 residues. This clone has just a few counts. Its matching antigen is unknown. The PCR contained 60 Vbeta and 13 Jbeta primers. Method: immunoSEQ multiplex PCR; TCRdb's copy keeps in-frame clones and lacks some. Of approximately 240,000 clones listed, around 80% were seen once; the top ten hold less than 3.5%. Whole-study findings and limits: A link between a missense DCLRE1C variant and TCR beta V- and J-gene trimming emerged from a later analysis. Sequencing had likely introduced a cluster of highly shared sequence variants as an artifact. Apparent HLA restriction characterized most CMV-associated TCR beta chains in a later analysis. Later, an analysis showed that TCR beta chains associated with HLA were more clonally expanded than others that were equally common.

The V and J genes are TRBV4-1 and TRBJ2-3; TRBD2 matches 8 bases. The clonotype originates from a woman aged 55-75 years in good health and CMV-seropositive. Material for sequencing was PBMCs. Here the CDR3 reads CASSHTSGGGPDTQYF. The CDR3 nucleotides are TGCGCCAGCAGCCATACTAGCGGAGGGGGGCCAGATACGCAGTATTTT.